The rows below give T cell receptor beta chains drawn from one sample of a study of blood T cell repertoires in COVID-19. Sequenced by immunoSEQ multiplex PCR; TCRdb stores in-frame clones only, minus some. The top ten hold about 6% of the sample, which has about 250,000 clones, about nine tenths seen once. Sequencing was done on a sample of PBMCs or T cells enriched from blood (not recorded which). These receptors all come from a young woman with acute COVID-19. Both conserved end residues are part of each CDR3. Fields, in order: CDR3 DNA, CDR3 protein, clone size, V gene, J gene, D gene. A D gene is named only where the DNA matches it firmly. Size tells how often a clone was seen (once, few, many) or the class of an expanded clone, and some rows leave it out.

TGTGCCTGGAACACAGAGCCCAATCAGCCCCAGCATTTT,CAWNTEPNQPQHF,once,TRBV30,TRBJ1-5,NA
TGTGCCAGCAGCTTAGTGCTAGATTGGGAGCAGTTCTTC,CASSLVLDWEQFF,NA,TRBV11-2,TRBJ2-1,NA
TGTGCCACCAGCAGAGACCTCCCCTACGAGCAGTACTTC,CATSRDLPYEQYF,NA,TRBV15,TRBJ2-7,NA
TGTGCCAGCAGCTTCGGGGAAGGTGTGAACACTGAAGCTTTCTTT,CASSFGEGVNTEAFF,NA,TRBV7-9,TRBJ1-1,NA
TGTGCCAGTAGTACTGTAAGGGGCGCAGGAAACATTCAGTACTTC,CASSTVRGAGNIQYF,NA,TRBV19,TRBJ2-4,NA
TGTGCCAGCAGTGTACCTCGACAGGGGTCTAACTATGGCTACACCTTC,CASSVPRQGSNYGYTF,NA,TRBV28,TRBJ1-2,TRBD1
TGCAGCGTTGTATTTATTGTAGGGGGCGCGAAGGAAAAACTGTTTTTT,CSVVFIVGGAKEKLFF,once,TRBV29-1,TRBJ1-4,TRBD1
TGTGCCAGCAGTGAATTGGTGCAGGGTGAGCAGTTCTTC,CASSELVQGEQFF,once,TRBV2,TRBJ2-1,NA
TGTGCCACCAGCGACGCGGGACCCAATACCGAGCAGTACTTC,CATSDAGPNTEQYF,NA,TRBV15,TRBJ2-7,NA
TGTGCCACCAGTGACACAGGGGACAATGAGCAGTTCTTC,CATSDTGDNEQFF,NA,TRBV24-1,TRBJ2-1,TRBD1
TGTGCCAGCAGCTTAGCGACAGGGTACAATTCACCCCTCCACTTT,CASSLATGYNSPLHF,NA,TRBV7-2,TRBJ1-6,TRBD1
TGTGCCACTAGGGACAGAGATCAGCCCCAGCATTTT,CATRDRDQPQHF,NA,TRBV19,TRBJ1-5,TRBD1
TGTGCCAGCAGTCCAGCGGGGACTAGCGGAGGTGAGCAGTTCTTC,CASSPAGTSGGEQFF,NA,TRBV6-5,TRBJ2-1,TRBD2
TGTGCCAGCATCGGGACAGTGAACACTGAAGCTTTCTTT,CASIGTVNTEAFF,NA,TRBV28,TRBJ1-1,TRBD1
TGTGCCAGCAGTGTTGCGGGAATCGCCTTCTACACCTTC,CASSVAGIAFYTF,once,TRBV2,TRBJ1-2,NA
TGTGCCAGCAGTTTACACCTCGGGACAGGTAATCAGCCCCAGCATTTT,CASSLHLGTGNQPQHF,NA,TRBV28,TRBJ1-5,TRBD1
TGCGCCAGCAGCGTGGGGGACCCGGGACAGGGAGGTTCACCCCTCCACTTT,CASSVGDPGQGGSPLHF,NA,TRBV5-1,TRBJ1-6,TRBD1
TGCGCCAGCAGCTTAGGGACAGGGATGGCACCCCTCCACTTT,CASSLGTGMAPLHF,NA,TRBV5-1,TRBJ1-6,TRBD1
TGTGCCACCAGCAGAGGGGGGACTGACTATGGCTACACCTTC,CATSRGGTDYGYTF,NA,TRBV15,TRBJ1-2,NA
TGTGCCAGCAGTCCAGGCGGGGCTGGACAGCCCCAGCATTTT,CASSPGGAGQPQHF,NA,TRBV28,TRBJ1-5,NA
TGCAGCGTTTTAAACAGGGAAAAGTCTGGGGCCAACGTCCTGACTTTC,CSVLNREKSGANVLTF,NA,TRBV29-1,TRBJ2-6,NA
TGTGCTTCCCAAAACGGTCGGGCGAGGGTTAATTCACCCCTCCACTTT,CASQNGRARVNSPLHF,NA,TRBV28,TRBJ1-6,NA
TGTGCCAGCAGTCTGACCCGACTAGCGGGACCGAACACCGGGGAGCTGTTTTTT,CASSLTRLAGPNTGELFF,once,TRBV27,TRBJ2-2,TRBD2
TGCGCCAGCAGCTCCCGGACAGCTCAAGAGACCCAGTACTTC,CASSSRTAQETQYF,NA,TRBV5-1,TRBJ2-5,NA
TGTGCCAGCAGCGAAGGGGTTGATAAGCAGTACTTC,CASSEGVDKQYF,NA,TRBV5-6,TRBJ2-7,NA
TGCAGCGTTGAGAGGCCGCCCTATGGCTACACCTTC,CSVERPPYGYTF,once,TRBV29-1,TRBJ1-2,NA
TGTGCCAGCAGCGTATCAGACGGGGGGTACTCCTACAATGAGCAGTTCTTC,CASSVSDGGYSYNEQFF,NA,TRBV9,TRBJ2-1,TRBD2
TGCGCCAGCAGTCAACCACCAGGGACAGGGGATTCCTACGAGCAGTACTTC,CASSQPPGTGDSYEQYF,NA,TRBV23-1,TRBJ2-7,TRBD1
TGTGCCAGCAGCCCCCCAGGACAGCCCTACGAGCAGTACTTC,CASSPPGQPYEQYF,NA,TRBV28,TRBJ2-7,NA
TGTGCCATCAGTGATCCGCCGGGACTAGCATTAATTAACGAGCAGTACTTC,CAISDPPGLALINEQYF,NA,TRBV10-3,TRBJ2-7,TRBD2
TGTGCCAGCAGTTATATCAGGGGGCAAGCCTATAATTCACCCCTCCACTTT,CASSYIRGQAYNSPLHF,NA,TRBV6-2/TRBV6-3,TRBJ1-6,TRBD1
TGTGCCAGCAGCTCAGGACAGGTTTTGGAGACCCAGTACTTC,CASSSGQVLETQYF,NA,TRBV11-1,TRBJ2-5,TRBD1
TGTGCTAGTGGTAATCCAGGGTGGAACTATGGCTACACCTTC,CASGNPGWNYGYTF,NA,TRBV12-5,TRBJ1-2,NA
TGTGCCACCAGCAGAGACAGGGGACCCACCTACGAGCAGTACTTC,CATSRDRGPTYEQYF,few,TRBV15,TRBJ2-7,NA
TGTGCCAGCAACGTCCAGACAGGGCCGGGCTCACCCCTCCACTTT,CASNVQTGPGSPLHF,NA,TRBV6-5,TRBJ1-6,TRBD1
TGTGCCAGCAGTCTAATGACAGGGAAGATCGGGGAGCTGTTTTTT,CASSLMTGKIGELFF,NA,TRBV28,TRBJ2-2,TRBD1
TGTGCCAGTAGTATTCCAGGCATGTGGACCCAGTACTTC,CASSIPGMWTQYF,NA,TRBV19,TRBJ2-5,NA
TGTGCCAGCAGCTCACAAGGACCACAGGGCTCACCCCTCCACTTT,CASSSQGPQGSPLHF,NA,TRBV7-9,TRBJ1-6,NA
TGTGCCAGCAGCTTAGTCCAGGGGAAGTTCTTC,CASSLVQGKFF,few,TRBV7-9,TRBJ2-1,NA
TGTGCCAGCAGGGGACAGCCGAACACTGAAGCTTTCTTT,CASRGQPNTEAFF,once,TRBV2,TRBJ1-1,TRBD1
TGTGCCAGCAGTTTAACACGGGGGTACCAAGAGACCCAGTACTTC,CASSLTRGYQETQYF,NA,TRBV27,TRBJ2-5,NA
TGTGCCAGCAGCTTATCATCTGGGGCCAACGTCCTGACTTTC,CASSLSSGANVLTF,NA,TRBV7-2,TRBJ2-6,NA
TGTGCCAGCAGTTTGTCACAGATTGAAGCTTTCTTT,CASSLSQIEAFF,few,TRBV6-2/TRBV6-3,TRBJ1-1,NA
TGTGCCAGCAGCCAAGGGTGGGGACAGTTCACAGATGAGCAGTTCTTC,CASSQGWGQFTDEQFF,NA,TRBV14,TRBJ2-1,TRBD1
TGTGCCAGTAGCATGGACAGGGGGCTTTCACCCCTCCACTTT,CASSMDRGLSPLHF,NA,TRBV19,TRBJ1-6,TRBD1
TGTGCCAGCAGTTTAGGCGTAGATATCGAGCAGTACTTC,CASSLGVDIEQYF,NA,TRBV12-3/TRBV12-4,TRBJ2-7,NA
TGCGCCAGCAGCCAAACGGGACAGACGGACATGAACACTGAAGCTTTCTTT,CASSQTGQTDMNTEAFF,NA,TRBV5-1,TRBJ1-1,TRBD1
TGTGCCAGCAGTTTATTGGGGACTAGCGGCAATGAGCAGTTCTTC,CASSLLGTSGNEQFF,once,TRBV28,TRBJ2-1,TRBD2
TGTGCCAGCAGCTTAGGGACAGGGGTATCAGATACGCAGTATTTT,CASSLGTGVSDTQYF,NA,TRBV7-8,TRBJ2-3,TRBD1
TGTGCCAGTAGTATTATGGGCAGGGAGGGCAGTGAGCAGTTCTTC,CASSIMGREGSEQFF,few,TRBV19,TRBJ2-1,TRBD2
TGTGCCAGCAGTTTCCGTCCGACTGCCGGGGAGCTGTTTTTT,CASSFRPTAGELFF,NA,TRBV28,TRBJ2-2,NA
TGTGCCAGCAGCGTTCTCCGGAACACTGAAGCTTTCTTT,CASSVLRNTEAFF,NA,TRBV7-8,TRBJ1-1,NA
TGTGCCAGCAGCCGGGACAGGATCCCTAACTATGGCTACACCTTC,CASSRDRIPNYGYTF,NA,TRBV14,TRBJ1-2,TRBD1
TGTGCCAGCAGTGACGGACAGGGGGGATATAGCAATCAGCCCCAGCATTTT,CASSDGQGGYSNQPQHF,NA,TRBV2,TRBJ1-5,TRBD1
TGTGCCAGCAGCGAATCTAGAAGTTTCTATGAGCAGTTCTTC,CASSESRSFYEQFF,NA,TRBV28,TRBJ2-1,NA
TGCGCCAGCAGCTTGGGGCAGGGCAGGACTAATGAAAAACTGTTTTTT,CASSLGQGRTNEKLFF,NA,TRBV5-1,TRBJ1-4,NA
TGTGCCAGCTCACCTGGCCAGGGGGCTTTCGGAGAGACCCAGTACTTC,CASSPGQGAFGETQYF,NA,TRBV18,TRBJ2-5,TRBD1